The entry that follows covers one T cell receptor beta chain sequence. Method: immunoSEQ multiplex PCR; TCRdb's copy keeps in-frame clones and lacks some. The sample consists of around 83,000 clones, less than 85% of them appearing once. The V and J ends lost 5 bases and 5 bases, in that order; junction bases with no gene match: 4. Germline CDR1 reads SGHRS; CDR2 reads YFSETQ. CDR3 length equals 15 residues. The data originate from a study of glioma-infiltrating T cells after dendritic cell vaccination. The time point was: after dendritic cell vaccination, including at tumor progression/relapse. Fresh-frozen tumor tissue and more than two years of survival data were available for all.

The origin of this receptor is a human donor with glioblastoma. This chain connects TRBV5-1 to TRBJ2-1; 13 nucleotides align to TRBD2. The sequencing used blood, collected after dendritic cell vaccination. CDR3 in DNA: TGCGCCAGCAGTGGACTAGCGGGAGTCAACAATGAGCAGTTCTTC. Its protein product is CASSGLAGVNNEQFF.